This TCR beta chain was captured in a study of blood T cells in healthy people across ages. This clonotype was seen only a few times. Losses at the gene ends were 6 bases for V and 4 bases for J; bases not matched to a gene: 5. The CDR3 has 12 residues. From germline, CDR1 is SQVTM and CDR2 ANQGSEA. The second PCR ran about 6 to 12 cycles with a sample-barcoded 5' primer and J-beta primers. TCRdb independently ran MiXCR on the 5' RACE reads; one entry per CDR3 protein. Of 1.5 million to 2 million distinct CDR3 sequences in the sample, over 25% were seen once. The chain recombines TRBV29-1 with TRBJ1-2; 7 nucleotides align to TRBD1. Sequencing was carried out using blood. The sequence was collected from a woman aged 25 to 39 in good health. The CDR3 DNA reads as TGCAGCGTAGGACAGGACGTCTATGGCTACACCTTC. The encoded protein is CSVGQDVYGYTF.